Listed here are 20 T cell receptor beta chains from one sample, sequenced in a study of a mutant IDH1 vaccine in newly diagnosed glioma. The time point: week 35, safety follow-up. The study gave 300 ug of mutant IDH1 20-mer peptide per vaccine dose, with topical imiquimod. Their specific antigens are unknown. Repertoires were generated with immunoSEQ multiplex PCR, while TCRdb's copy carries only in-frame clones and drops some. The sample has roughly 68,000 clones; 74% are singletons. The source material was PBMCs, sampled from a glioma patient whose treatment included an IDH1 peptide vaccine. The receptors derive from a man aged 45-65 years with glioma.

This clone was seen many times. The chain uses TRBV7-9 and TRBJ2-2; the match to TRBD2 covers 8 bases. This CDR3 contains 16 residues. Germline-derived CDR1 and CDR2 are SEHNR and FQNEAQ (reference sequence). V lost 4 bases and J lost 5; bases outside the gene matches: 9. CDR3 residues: CASSSPRGGGTGELFF. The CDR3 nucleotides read TGTGCCAGCAGCTCACCCCGGGGGGGCGGAACCGGGGAGCTGTTTTTT.

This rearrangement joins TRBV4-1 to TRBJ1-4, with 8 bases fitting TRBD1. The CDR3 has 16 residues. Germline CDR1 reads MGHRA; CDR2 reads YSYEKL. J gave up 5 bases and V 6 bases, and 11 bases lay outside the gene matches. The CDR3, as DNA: TGCGCCAGCAGTCGATCTAGACAGGGGAGGAATGAAAAACTGTTTTTT. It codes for CASSRSRQGRNEKLFF.

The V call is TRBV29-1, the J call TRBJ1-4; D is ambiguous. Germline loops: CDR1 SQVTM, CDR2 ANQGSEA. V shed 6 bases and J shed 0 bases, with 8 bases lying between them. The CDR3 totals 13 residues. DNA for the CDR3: TGCAGCGTGAACACCGCAACTAATGAAAAACTGTTTTTT. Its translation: CSVNTATNEKLFF.

CDR3 in DNA: TGTGCCAGCTCACCACAGCCGGACAATAGCAATCAGCCCCAGCATTTT. It specifies CASSPQPDNSNQPQHF. The chain uses TRBV18 and TRBJ1-5; possibly TRBD1 for D (5 bases). CDR1 is KGHSH, CDR2 LQKENI, per germline. V lost 1 base and J 0 bases, leaving 10 bases between the germline ends. There are 16 residues in the CDR3.

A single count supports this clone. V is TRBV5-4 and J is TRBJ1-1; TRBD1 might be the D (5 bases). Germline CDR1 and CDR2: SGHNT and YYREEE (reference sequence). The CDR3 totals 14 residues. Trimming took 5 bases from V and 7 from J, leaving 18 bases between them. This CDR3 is CASSQTGGTIEAFF. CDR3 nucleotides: TGTGCCAGCAGTCAGACTGGGGGAACAATTGAAGCTTTCTTT. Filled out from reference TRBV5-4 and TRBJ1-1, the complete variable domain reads ETGVTQSPTHLIKTRGQQVTLRCSSQSGHNTVSWYQQALGQGPQFIFQYYREEENGRGNFPPRFSGLQFPNYSSELNVNALELDDSALYLCASSQTGGTIEAFFGQGTRLTVV.

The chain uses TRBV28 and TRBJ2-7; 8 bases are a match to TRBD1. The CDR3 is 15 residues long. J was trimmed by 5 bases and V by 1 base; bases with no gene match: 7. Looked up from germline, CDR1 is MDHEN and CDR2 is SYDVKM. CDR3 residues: CASSLFRRGLDEQYF. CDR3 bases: TGTGCCAGCAGTTTATTCCGCAGGGGGCTCGACGAGCAGTACTTC.

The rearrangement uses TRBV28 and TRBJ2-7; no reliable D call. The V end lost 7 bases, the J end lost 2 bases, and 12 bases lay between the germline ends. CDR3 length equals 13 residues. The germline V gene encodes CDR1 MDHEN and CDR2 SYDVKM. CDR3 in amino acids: CASTPVVAYEQYF. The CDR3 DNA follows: TGTGCCAGCACCCCGGTCGTGGCCTACGAGCAGTACTTC.

The CDR3 coding sequence is TGTGCCAGCAGCGGGGACTCCGCCGTGGAGCAGTACTTC. It specifies CASSGDSAVEQYF. J is TRBJ2-7 and V is TRBV5-6; tentative D call: TRBD2 (6 bases). V was cut by 4 bases and J by 7 bases, with 15 bases left in between. This CDR3 contains 13 residues. Germline CDR1 and CDR2: SGHDT and YYEEEE.

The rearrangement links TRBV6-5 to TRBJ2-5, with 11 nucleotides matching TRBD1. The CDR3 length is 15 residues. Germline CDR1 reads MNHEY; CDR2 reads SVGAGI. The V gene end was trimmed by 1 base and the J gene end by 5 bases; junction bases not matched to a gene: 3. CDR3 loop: CASSYWTGGEETQYF. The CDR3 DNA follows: TGTGCCAGCAGTTACTGGACAGGGGGCGAGGAGACCCAGTACTTC.

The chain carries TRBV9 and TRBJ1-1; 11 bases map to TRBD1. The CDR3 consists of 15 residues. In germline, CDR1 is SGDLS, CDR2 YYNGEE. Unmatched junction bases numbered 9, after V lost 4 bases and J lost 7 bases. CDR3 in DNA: TGTGCCAGCAGCCCGGACAGGGGGCGCGGTAGTGAAGCTTTCTTT. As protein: CASSPDRGRGSEAFF.

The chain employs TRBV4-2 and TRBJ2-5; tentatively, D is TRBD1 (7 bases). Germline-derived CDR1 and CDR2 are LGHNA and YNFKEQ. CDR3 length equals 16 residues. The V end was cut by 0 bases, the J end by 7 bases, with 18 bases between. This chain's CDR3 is CASSQDRPAGGGTQYF. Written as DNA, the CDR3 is TGTGCCAGCAGCCAAGATCGCCCGGCAGGGGGAGGGACCCAGTACTTC.

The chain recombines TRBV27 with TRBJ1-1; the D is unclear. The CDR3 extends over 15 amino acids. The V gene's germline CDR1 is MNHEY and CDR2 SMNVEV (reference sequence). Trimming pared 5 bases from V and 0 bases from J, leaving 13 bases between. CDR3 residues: CASSPPPALNTEAFF. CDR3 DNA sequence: TGTGCCAGCAGTCCCCCCCCGGCCTTGAACACTGAAGCTTTCTTT.

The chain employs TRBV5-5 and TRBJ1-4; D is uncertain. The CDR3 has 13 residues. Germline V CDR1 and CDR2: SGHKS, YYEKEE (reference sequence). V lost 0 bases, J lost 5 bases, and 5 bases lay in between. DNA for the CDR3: TGTGCCAGCAGCTTGGCCCCAAATGAAAAACTGTTTTTT. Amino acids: CASSLAPNEKLFF.

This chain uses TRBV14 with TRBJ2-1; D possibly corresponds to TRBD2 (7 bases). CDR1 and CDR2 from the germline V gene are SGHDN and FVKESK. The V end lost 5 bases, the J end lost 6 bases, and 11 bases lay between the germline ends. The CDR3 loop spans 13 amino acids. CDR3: CASSGGARNEQFF. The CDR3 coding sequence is TGTGCCAGCAGCGGGGGGGCCCGCAATGAGCAGTTCTTC.

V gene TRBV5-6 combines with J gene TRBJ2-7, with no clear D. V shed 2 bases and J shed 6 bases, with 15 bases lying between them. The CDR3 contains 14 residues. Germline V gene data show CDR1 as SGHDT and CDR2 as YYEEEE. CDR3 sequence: CASSFGFLPGEQYF. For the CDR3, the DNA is TGTGCCAGCAGCTTTGGATTCCTCCCTGGCGAGCAGTACTTC.

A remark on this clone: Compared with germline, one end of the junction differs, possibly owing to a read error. The CDR3 region is CASSLGGASDTQYF. CDR3 nucleotide sequence: TGTGCTAGCAGCTTAGGGGGGGCCTCAGATACGCAGTATTTT. The V call is TRBV7-7, the J call TRBJ2-3, with D possibly being TRBD2 (7 bases). The CDR3 has 14 residues. The germline CDR1 and CDR2 sequences are SSHAT and FNYEAQ (reference sequence).

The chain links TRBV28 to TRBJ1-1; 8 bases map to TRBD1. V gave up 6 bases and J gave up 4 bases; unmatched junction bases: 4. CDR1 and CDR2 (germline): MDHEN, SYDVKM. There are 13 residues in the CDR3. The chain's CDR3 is CASRWTGTTEAFF. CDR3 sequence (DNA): TGTGCCAGCAGATGGACAGGGACCACTGAAGCTTTCTTT.

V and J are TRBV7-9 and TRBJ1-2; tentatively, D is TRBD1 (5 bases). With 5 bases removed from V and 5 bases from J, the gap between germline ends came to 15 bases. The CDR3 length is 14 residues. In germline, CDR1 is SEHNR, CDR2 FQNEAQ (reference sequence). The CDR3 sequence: CASSPMGVGYGYTF. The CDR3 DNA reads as TGTGCCAGCAGCCCCATGGGGGTAGGTTATGGCTACACCTTC.

CDR3 residues: CASSFEQGGQPQHF. CDR3 in DNA: TGCGCCAGCAGCTTCGAGCAGGGTGGTCAGCCCCAGCATTTT. The rearrangement links TRBV5-1 to TRBJ1-5; D is perhaps TRBD1 (5 bases). V lost 2 bases, J lost 6 bases, and 12 bases lay in between. The CDR3 spans 14 residues. Germline CDR1 is SGHRS and CDR2 is YFSETQ.

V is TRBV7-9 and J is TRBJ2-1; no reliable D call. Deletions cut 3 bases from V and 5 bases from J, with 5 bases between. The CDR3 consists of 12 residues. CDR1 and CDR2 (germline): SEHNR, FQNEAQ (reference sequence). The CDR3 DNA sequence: TGTGCCAGCAGCTTTGAGAACAATGAGCAGTTCTTC. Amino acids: CASSFENNEQFF.